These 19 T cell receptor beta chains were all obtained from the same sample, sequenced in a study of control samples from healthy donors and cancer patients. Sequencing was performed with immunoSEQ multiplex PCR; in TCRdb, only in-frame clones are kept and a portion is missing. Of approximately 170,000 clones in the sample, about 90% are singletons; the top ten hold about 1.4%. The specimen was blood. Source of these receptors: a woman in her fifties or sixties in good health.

CDR3 sequence reads: CASSLRKNIQYF. Here the CDR3 DNA reads TGTGCCAGCAGCTTAAGGAAAAACATTCAGTACTTC. The chain carries TRBV5-6 and TRBJ2-4, with D hard to call. The CDR3 covers 12 residues. The germline CDR1 and CDR2 sequences are SGHDT and YYEEEE. Trimming pared 2 bases from V and 4 bases from J, leaving 4 bases between.

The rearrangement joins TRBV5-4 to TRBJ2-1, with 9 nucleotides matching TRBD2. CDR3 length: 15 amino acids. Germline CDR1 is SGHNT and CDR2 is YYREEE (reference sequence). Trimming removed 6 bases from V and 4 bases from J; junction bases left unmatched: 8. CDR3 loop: CASTVSGGGYNEQFF. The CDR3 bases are TGTGCCAGCACCGTTAGCGGGGGCGGATACAATGAGCAGTTCTTC.

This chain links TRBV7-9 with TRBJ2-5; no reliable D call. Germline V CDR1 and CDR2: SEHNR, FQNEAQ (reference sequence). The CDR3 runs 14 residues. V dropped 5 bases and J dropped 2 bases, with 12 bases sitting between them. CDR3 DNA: TGTGCCAGCAGCGTTAGATACCGGCAAGAGACCCAGTACTTC. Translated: CASSVRYRQETQYF.

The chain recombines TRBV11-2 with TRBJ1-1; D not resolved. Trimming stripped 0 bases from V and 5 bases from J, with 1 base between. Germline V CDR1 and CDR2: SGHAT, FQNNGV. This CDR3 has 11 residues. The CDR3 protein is CASSLDTEAFF. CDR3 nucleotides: TGTGCCAGCAGCTTAGATACTGAAGCTTTCTTT.

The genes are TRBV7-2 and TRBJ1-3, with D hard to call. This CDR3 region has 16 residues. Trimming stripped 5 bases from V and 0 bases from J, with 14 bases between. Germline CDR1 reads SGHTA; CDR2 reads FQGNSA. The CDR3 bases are TGTGCCAGCAGCGCAAATCAGGCGTCCTCTGGAAACACCATATATTTT. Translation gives CASSANQASSGNTIYF.

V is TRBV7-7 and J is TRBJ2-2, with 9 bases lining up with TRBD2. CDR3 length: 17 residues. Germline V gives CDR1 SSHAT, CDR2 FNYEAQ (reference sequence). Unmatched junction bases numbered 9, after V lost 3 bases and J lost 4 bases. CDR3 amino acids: CASSFSSGATPTGELFF. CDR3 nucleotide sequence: TGTGCCAGCAGCTTTTCTAGCGGGGCGACGCCCACCGGGGAGCTGTTTTTT.

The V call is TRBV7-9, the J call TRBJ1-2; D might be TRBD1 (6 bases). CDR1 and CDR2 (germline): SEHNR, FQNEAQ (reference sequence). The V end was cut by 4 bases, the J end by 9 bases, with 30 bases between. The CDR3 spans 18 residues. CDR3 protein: CASSSFGGGVFSTRSYTF. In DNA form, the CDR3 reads TGTGCCAGCAGCTCATTTGGGGGGGGCGTATTTTCAACCAGGAGCTACACCTTC.

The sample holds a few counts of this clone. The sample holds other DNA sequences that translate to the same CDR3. The CDR3 protein is CASSLRYEQYF. CDR3 nucleotides: TGTGCCAGCAGTTTAAGGTACGAGCAGTACTTC. This rearrangement joins TRBV28 to TRBJ2-7; D is uncertain. CDR1 and CDR2 (germline): MDHEN, SYDVKM. CDR3 length: 11 amino acids. V lost 2 bases, J lost 4 bases, and 3 bases lay in between. The whole variable domain, filled in from reference TRBV28 and TRBJ2-7, reads DVKVTQSSRYLVKRTGEKVFLECVQDMDHENMFWYRQDPGLGLRLIYFSYDVKMKEKGDIPEGYSVSREKKERFSLILESASTNQTSMYLCASSLRYEQYFGPGTRLTVT.

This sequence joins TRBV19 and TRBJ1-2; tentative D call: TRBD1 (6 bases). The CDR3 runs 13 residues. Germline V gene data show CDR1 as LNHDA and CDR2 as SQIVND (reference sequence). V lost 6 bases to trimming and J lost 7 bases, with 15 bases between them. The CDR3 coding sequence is TGTGCCAGTAGCGCTACAGGGTCTGGTGGCTACACCTTC. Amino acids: CASSATGSGGYTF.

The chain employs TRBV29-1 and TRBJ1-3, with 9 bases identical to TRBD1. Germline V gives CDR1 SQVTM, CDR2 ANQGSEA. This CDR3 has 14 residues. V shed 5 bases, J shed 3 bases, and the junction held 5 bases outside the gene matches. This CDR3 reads CSVRDRGGGNTIYF. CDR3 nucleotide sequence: TGCAGCGTTCGAGACAGGGGGGGTGGAAACACCATATATTTT.

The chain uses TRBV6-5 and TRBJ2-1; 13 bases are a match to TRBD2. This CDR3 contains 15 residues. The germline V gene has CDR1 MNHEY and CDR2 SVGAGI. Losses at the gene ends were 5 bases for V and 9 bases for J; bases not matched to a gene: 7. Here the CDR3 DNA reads TGTGCCAGCAGTACCACTAGCGGGAGGGCCGGTGAGCAGTTCTTC. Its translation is CASSTTSGRAGEQFF.

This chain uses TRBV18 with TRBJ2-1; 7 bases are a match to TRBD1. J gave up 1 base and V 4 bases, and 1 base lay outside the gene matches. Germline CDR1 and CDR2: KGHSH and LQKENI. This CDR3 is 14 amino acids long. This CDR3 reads CASSQDRSYNEQFF. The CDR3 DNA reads TGTGCCAGCTCACAGGACAGGTCCTACAATGAGCAGTTCTTC.

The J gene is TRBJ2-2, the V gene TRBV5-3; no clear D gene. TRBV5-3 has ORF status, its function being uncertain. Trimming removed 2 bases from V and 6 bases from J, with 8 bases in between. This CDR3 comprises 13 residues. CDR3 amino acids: CARSFCRPGELFF. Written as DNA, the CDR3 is TGTGCCAGAAGCTTTTGCCGCCCCGGGGAGCTGTTTTTT.

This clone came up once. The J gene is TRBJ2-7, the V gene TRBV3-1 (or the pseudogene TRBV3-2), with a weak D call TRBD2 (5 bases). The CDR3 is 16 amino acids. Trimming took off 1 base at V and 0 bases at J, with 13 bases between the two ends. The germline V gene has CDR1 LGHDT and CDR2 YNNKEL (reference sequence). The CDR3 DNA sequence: TGTGCCAGCAGCCAAGCCCTCCCGGGGTCCTCCTACGAGCAGTACTTC. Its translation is CASSQALPGSSYEQYF.

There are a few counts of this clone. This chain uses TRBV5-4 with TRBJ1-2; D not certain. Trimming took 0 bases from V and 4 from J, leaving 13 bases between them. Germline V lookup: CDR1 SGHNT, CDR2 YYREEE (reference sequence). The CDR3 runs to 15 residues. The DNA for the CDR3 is TGTGCCAGCAGCTTGGCCAATAGGGAGAGCTATGGCTACACCTTC. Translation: CASSLANRESYGYTF.

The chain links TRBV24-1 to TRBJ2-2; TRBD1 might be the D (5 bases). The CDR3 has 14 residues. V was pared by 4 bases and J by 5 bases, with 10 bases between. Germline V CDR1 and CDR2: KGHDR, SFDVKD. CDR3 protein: CATSEQGWTGELFF. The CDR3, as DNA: TGTGCCACCAGTGAGCAGGGATGGACCGGGGAGCTGTTTTTT.

CDR3 region: CSVPGRGYNQPQHF. CDR3 in DNA: TGCAGCGTCCCGGGCCGAGGATATAATCAGCCCCAGCATTTT. The rearrangement uses TRBV29-1 and TRBJ1-5; D gene ambiguous. CDR1 is SQVTM, CDR2 ANQGSEA, per germline. Trimming took 6 bases from V and 4 from J, leaving 16 bases between them. This CDR3 region has 14 residues.

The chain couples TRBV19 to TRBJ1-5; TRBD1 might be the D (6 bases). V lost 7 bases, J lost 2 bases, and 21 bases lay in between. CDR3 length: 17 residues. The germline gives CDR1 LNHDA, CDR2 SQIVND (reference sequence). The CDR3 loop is CASIASRGTEGNQPQHF. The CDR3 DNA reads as TGTGCCAGTATTGCATCTAGGGGGACGGAGGGCAATCAGCCCCAGCATTTT.

CDR3 bases: TGTGCCAGCAGCCAAGGCCCGAGGACAGGGCATACGCAGTATTTT. It is translated as CASSQGPRTGHTQYF. This sequence joins TRBV3-1 (or the pseudogene TRBV3-2) and TRBJ2-3; 8 bases map to TRBD1. V lost 1 base to trimming and J lost 7 bases; unmatched junction nucleotides: 7. This CDR3 has 15 residues. Germline V gene data show CDR1 as LGHDT and CDR2 as YNNKEL (reference sequence).